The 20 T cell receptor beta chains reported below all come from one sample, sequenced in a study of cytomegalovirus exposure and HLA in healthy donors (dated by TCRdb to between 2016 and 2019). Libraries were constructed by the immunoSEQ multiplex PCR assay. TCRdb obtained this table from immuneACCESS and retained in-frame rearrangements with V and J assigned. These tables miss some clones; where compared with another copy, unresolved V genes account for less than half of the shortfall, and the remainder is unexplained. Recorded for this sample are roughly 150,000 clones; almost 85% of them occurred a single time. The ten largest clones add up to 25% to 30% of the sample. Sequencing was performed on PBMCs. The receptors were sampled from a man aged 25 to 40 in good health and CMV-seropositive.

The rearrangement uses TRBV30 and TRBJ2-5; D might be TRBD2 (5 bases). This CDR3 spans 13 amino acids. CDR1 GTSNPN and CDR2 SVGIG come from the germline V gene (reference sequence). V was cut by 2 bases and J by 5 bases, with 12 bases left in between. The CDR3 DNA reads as TGTGCCTGGAGTTTAGGACTCCCGGAGACCCAGTACTTC. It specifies CAWSLGLPETQYF. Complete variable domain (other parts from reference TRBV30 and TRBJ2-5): SQTIHQWPATLVQPVGSPLSLECTVEGTSNPNLYWYRQAAGRGLQLLFYSVGIGQISSEVPQNLSASRPQDRQFILSSKKLLLSDSGFYLCAWSLGLPETQYFGPGTRLLVL.

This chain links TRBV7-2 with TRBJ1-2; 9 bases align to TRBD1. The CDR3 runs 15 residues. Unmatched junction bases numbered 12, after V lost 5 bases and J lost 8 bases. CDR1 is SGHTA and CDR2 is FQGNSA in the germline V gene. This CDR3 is CASSRSEGQGKGYTF. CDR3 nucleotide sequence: TGTGCCAGCAGCCGTTCTGAGGGACAGGGAAAAGGCTACACCTTC.

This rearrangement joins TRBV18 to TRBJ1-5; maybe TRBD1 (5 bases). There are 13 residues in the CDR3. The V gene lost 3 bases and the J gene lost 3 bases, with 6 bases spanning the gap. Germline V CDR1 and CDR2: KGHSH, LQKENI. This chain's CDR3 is CASSPGLNQPQHF. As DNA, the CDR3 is TGTGCCAGCTCACCGGGGCTCAATCAGCCCCAGCATTTT. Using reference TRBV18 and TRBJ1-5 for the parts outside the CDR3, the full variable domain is NAGVMQNPRHLVRRRGQEARLRCSPMKGHSHVYWYRQLPEEGLKFMVYLQKENIIDESGMPKERFSAEFPKEGPSILRIQQVVRGDSAAYFCASSPGLNQPQHFGDGTRLSIL.

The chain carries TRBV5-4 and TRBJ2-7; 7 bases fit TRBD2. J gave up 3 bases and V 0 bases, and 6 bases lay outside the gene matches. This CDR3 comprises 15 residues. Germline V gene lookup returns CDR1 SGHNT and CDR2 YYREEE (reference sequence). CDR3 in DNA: TGTGCCAGCAGCTTGGACGGACTAGGATTCTACGAGCAGTACTTC. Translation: CASSLDGLGFYEQYF.

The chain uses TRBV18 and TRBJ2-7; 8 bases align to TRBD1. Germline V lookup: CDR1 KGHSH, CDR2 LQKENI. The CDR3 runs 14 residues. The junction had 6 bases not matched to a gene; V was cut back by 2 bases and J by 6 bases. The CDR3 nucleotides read TGTGCCAGCTCACCATCGACAGGGGAGACCGAGCAGTACTTC. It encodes CASSPSTGETEQYF. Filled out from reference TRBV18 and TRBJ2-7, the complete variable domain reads NAGVMQNPRHLVRRRGQEARLRCSPMKGHSHVYWYRQLPEEGLKFMVYLQKENIIDESGMPKERFSAEFPKEGPSILRIQQVVRGDSAAYFCASSPSTGETEQYFGPGTRLTVT.

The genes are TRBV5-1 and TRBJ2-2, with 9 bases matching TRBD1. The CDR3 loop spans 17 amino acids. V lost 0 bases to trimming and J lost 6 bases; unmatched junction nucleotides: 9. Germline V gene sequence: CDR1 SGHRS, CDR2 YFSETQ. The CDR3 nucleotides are TGCGCCAGCAGCTTGGCCGAGGGACAGGGAGGTGCCGGGGAGCTGTTTTTT. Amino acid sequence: CASSLAEGQGGAGELFF.

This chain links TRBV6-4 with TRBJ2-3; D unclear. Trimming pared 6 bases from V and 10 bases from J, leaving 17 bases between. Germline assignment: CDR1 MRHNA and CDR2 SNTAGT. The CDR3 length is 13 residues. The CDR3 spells CASRPQLGSAQYF. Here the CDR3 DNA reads TGTGCCAGCAGGCCCCAGCTAGGCTCTGCGCAGTATTTT.

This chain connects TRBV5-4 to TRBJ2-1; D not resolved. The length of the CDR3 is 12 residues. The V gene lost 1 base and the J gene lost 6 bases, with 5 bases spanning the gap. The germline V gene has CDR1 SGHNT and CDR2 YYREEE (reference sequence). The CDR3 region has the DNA TGTGCCAGCAGCTTGTGGCCCAATGAGCAGTTCTTC. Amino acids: CASSLWPNEQFF. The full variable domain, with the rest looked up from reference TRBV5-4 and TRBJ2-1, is ETGVTQSPTHLIKTRGQQVTLRCSSQSGHNTVSWYQQALGQGPQFIFQYYREEENGRGNFPPRFSGLQFPNYSSELNVNALELDDSALYLCASSLWPNEQFFGPGTRLTVL.

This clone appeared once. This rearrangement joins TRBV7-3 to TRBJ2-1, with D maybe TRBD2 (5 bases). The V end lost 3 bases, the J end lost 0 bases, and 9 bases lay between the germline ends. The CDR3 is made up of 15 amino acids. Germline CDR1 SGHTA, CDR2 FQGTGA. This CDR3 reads CASSLVGVSYNEQFF. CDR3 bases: TGTGCCAGCAGCTTGGTCGGGGTCTCCTACAATGAGCAGTTCTTC.

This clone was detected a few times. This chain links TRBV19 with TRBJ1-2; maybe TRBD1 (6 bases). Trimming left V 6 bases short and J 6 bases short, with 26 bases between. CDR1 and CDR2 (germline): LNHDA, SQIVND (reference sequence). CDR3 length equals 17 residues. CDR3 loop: CASRPRPQGRVGNGYTF. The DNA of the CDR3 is TGTGCCAGTAGGCCAAGACCCCAGGGGCGTGTAGGGAATGGCTACACCTTC.

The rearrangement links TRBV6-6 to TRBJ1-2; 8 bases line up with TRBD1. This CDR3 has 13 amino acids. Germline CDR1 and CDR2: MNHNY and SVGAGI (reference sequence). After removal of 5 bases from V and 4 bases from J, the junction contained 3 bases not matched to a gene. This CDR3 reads CASSTGQGYGYTF. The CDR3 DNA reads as TGTGCCAGCAGTACCGGACAGGGCTATGGCTACACCTTC.

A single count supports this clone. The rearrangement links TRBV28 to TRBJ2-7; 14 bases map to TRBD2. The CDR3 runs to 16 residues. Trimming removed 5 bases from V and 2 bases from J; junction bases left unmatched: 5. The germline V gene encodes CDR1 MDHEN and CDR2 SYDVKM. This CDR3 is CASSPPGLAGAYEQYF. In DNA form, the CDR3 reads TGTGCCAGCAGTCCCCCGGGACTAGCGGGAGCCTACGAGCAGTACTTC. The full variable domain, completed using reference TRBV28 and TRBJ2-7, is DVKVTQSSRYLVKRTGEKVFLECVQDMDHENMFWYRQDPGLGLRLIYFSYDVKMKEKGDIPEGYSVSREKKERFSLILESASTNQTSMYLCASSPPGLAGAYEQYFGPGTRLTVT.

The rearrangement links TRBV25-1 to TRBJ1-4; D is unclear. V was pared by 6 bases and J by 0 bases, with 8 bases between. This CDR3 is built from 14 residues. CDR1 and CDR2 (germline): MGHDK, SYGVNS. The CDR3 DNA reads TGTGCCAGCAGCCGAACAGCAACTAATGAAAAACTGTTTTTT. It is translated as CASSRTATNEKLFF.

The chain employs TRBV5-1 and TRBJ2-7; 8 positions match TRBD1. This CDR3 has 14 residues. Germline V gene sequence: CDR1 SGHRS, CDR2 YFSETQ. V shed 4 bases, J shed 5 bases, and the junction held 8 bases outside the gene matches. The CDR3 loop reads CASSPGQGFDEQYF. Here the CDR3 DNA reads TGCGCCAGCAGCCCCGGACAGGGTTTCGACGAGCAGTACTTC. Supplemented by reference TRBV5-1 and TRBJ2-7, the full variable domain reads KAGVTQTPRYLIKTRGQQVTLSCSPISGHRSVSWYQQTPGQGLQFLFEYFSETQRNKGNFPGRFSGRQFSNSRSEMNVSTLELGDSALYLCASSPGQGFDEQYFGPGTRLTVT.

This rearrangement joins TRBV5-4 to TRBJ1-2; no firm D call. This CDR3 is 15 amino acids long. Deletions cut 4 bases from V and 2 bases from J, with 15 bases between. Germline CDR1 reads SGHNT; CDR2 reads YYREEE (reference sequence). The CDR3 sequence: CASSPQPDTNYGYTF. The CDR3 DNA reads TGTGCCAGCAGCCCCCAACCCGACACGAACTATGGCTACACCTTC.

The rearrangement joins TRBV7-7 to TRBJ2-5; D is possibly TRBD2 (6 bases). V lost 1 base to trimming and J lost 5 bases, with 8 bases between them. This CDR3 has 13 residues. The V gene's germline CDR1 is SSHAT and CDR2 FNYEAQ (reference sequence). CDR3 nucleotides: TGTGCCAGCAGCTTAGTTGGGGGGGAGACCCAGTACTTC. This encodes CASSLVGGETQYF. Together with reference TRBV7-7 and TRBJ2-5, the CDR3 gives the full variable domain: GAGVSQSPRYKVTKRGQDVTLRCDPISSHATLYWYQQALGQGPEFLTYFNYEAQPDKSGLPSDRFSAERPEGSISTLTIQRTEQRDSAMYRCASSLVGGETQYFGPGTRLLVL.

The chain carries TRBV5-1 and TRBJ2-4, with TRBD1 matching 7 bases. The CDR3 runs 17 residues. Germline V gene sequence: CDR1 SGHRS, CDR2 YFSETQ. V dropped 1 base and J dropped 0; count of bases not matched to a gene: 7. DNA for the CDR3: TGCGCCAGCAGCTTGATAGGGGGCGCACCAGCCAAAAACATTCAGTACTTC. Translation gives CASSLIGGAPAKNIQYF.

CDR3 DNA: TGCAGCGTCGAGGACCCCCGGGAGTCCTACAATGAGCAGTTCTTC. This encodes CSVEDPRESYNEQFF. The rearrangement links TRBV29-1 to TRBJ2-1; D possibly corresponds to TRBD2 (6 bases). Germline V gene data show CDR1 as SQVTM and CDR2 as ANQGSEA. The CDR3 covers 15 residues. Trimming stripped 6 bases from V and 1 base from J, with 16 bases between.

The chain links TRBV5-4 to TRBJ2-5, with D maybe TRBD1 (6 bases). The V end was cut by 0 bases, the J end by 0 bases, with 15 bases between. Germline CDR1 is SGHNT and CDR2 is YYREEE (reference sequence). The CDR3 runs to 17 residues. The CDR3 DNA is TGTGCCAGCAGCTTGGCCCCCGGGACACACTACCAAGAGACCCAGTACTTC. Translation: CASSLAPGTHYQETQYF.

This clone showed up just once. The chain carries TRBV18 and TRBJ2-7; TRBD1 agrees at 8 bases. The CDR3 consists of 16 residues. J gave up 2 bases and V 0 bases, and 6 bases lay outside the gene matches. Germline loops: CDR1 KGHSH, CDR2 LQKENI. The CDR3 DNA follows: TGTGCCAGCTCACCACCTTCCCAGGGGGCTACCTACGAGCAGTACTTC. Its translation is CASSPPSQGATYEQYF.